A single sample gave rise to the 10 T cell receptor beta chains below, sequenced in a study of cytomegalovirus exposure and HLA in healthy donors. In the PCR, 60 Vbeta and 13 Jbeta primers were used. Sequencing used immunoSEQ multiplex PCR; TCRdb keeps in-frame clones, though not all of them. The sample shows fewer than 75,000 clones, 75% of them seen only once. Sequenced: PBMCs. These receptors were taken from a man in his sixties or seventies in good health and CMV-seronegative.

The V call is TRBV6-6, the J call TRBJ1-1; 7 bases fit TRBD1. The junction had 4 bases not matched to a gene; V was cut back by 8 bases and J by 4 bases. The CDR3 has 12 residues. Germline CDR1 MNHNY, CDR2 SVGAGI (reference sequence). CDR3 DNA: TGTGCCAGCGGCTCAGGGGGCACTGAAGCTTTCTTT. Protein sequence: CASGSGGTEAFF.

V is TRBV7-2 and J is TRBJ2-2; the D gene is possibly TRBD1 (6 bases). Trimming took off 5 bases at V and 0 bases at J, with 13 bases between the two ends. The CDR3 has 16 amino acids. Germline V lookup: CDR1 SGHTA, CDR2 FQGNSA. CDR3 in amino acids: CASSRTGTTNTGELFF. The DNA for the CDR3 is TGTGCCAGCAGCCGGACCGGGACAACGAACACCGGGGAGCTGTTTTTT.

This chain uses TRBV18 with TRBJ2-1, with 10 bases fitting TRBD1. V was pared by 3 bases and J by 13 bases, with 12 bases of the junction left unmatched. In germline, CDR1 is KGHSH, CDR2 LQKENI. This CDR3 is 15 amino acids long. The CDR3 is CASSPRGTGAIPQFF. The CDR3, as DNA: TGTGCCAGCTCACCCAGAGGGACAGGGGCCATACCCCAGTTCTTC.

This chain links TRBV7-2 with TRBJ2-3, with D unresolved. V was shortened by 4 bases and J by 3 bases, with 5 bases between the two germline ends. This CDR3 contains 12 residues. The germline V gene has CDR1 SGHTA and CDR2 FQGNSA. The CDR3: CASSSSTDTQYF. The CDR3 nucleotides read TGTGCCAGCAGCTCGTCTACAGATACGCAGTATTTT.

This clone has just one count. V is TRBV28 and J is TRBJ1-4; tentatively, D is TRBD1 (6 bases). The V and J ends lost 10 bases and 4 bases respectively, with 19 bases between them. This CDR3 is built from 15 residues. Germline assignment: CDR1 MDHEN and CDR2 SYDVKM. CDR3 DNA sequence: TGTGCCACCGTCCAGGGAGGGGGGGTTAATGAAAAACTGTTTTTT. Translation: CATVQGGGVNEKLFF.

The V and J genes are TRBV7-6 and TRBJ1-3, with D possibly TRBD1 on 5 matching bases. There are 15 residues in the CDR3. V gave up 5 bases and J gave up 9 bases, with 20 bases separating them. Germline CDR1 SGHVS, CDR2 FNYEAQ. CDR3 coding DNA: TGTGCCAGCAGCAAACAGGACCGCCGGGGGGGCACCATATATTTT. Its translation: CASSKQDRRGGTIYF.

The rearrangement links TRBV5-5 to TRBJ1-4; D not certain. The CDR3 extends over 15 amino acids. Germline lookup yields CDR1 SGHKS and CDR2 YYEKEE (reference sequence). The ends were cut back, 0 bases at V and 7 bases at J, with 13 bases in the middle. The CDR3, as DNA: TGTGCCAGCAGCTTGGCGAGCCTAAGTAGTGAAAAACTGTTTTTT. Protein sequence: CASSLASLSSEKLFF.

This rearrangement joins TRBV5-4 to TRBJ2-1; 8 bases are a match to TRBD2. V dropped 1 base and J dropped 14; count of bases not matched to a gene: 14. The CDR3 extends over 15 amino acids. Germline V gene sequence: CDR1 SGHNT, CDR2 YYREEE (reference sequence). In DNA form, the CDR3 reads TGTGCCAGCAGCTTGATTAGCGGGGCTACCGTAATGAAGTTCTTC. Its translation is CASSLISGATVMKFF.

The rearrangement links TRBV18 to TRBJ1-3; D unclear. Deletions cut 6 bases from V and 4 bases from J, with 16 bases between. The CDR3 has 15 residues. The germline V gene encodes CDR1 KGHSH and CDR2 LQKENI. CDR3 protein: CASSAMDLPGNTIYF. As DNA, the CDR3 is TGTGCCAGCTCCGCTATGGACTTACCGGGAAACACCATATATTTT.

The chain recombines TRBV6-4 with TRBJ2-1, with 7 positions matching TRBD1. CDR1 and CDR2 (germline): MRHNA, SNTAGT. V was clipped by 2 bases and J by 6 bases; unmatched bases: 1. CDR3 length: 13 residues. For the CDR3, the DNA is TGTGCCAGCAGTGACGGGACAGTCAATGAGCAGTTCTTC. Translating gives CASSDGTVNEQFF.